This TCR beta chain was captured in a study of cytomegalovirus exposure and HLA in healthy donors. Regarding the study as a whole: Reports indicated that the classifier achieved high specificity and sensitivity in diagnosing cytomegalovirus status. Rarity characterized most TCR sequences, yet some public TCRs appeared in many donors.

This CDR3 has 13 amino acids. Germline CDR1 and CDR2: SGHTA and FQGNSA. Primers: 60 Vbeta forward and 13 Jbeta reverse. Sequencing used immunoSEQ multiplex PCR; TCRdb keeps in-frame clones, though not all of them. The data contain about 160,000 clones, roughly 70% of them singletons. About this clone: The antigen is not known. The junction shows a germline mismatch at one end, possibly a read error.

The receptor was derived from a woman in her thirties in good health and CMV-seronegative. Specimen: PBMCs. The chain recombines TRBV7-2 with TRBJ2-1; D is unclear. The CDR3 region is CASSLDTYNEQFF. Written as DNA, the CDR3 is TGTGCCAGCAGCTTAGATACCTATAATGAGCAGTTCTTC.